These 11 T cell receptor beta chains were all obtained from the same sample, sequenced in a study of human T cells and chemical hapten exposure. Using its own MiXCR run on the RACE reads, TCRdb lists one record per CDR3 protein. The sample lists approximately 90,000 distinct CDR3 sequences, approximately 10% occurring once. The time point here: healthy volunteer bleed at 2 weeks. Total RNA was extracted from unfractionated whole blood. Material for sequencing was whole blood. These receptors all come from a female donor in good health. Some clones in this sample may be carry-over from other donors' samples.

This chain uses TRBV5-6 with TRBJ2-3, with 7 positions matching TRBD1. J was trimmed by 6 bases and V by 5 bases; bases with no gene match: 6. The V gene's germline CDR1 is SGHDT and CDR2 YYEEEE. CDR3 size: 13 residues. CDR3 nucleotides: TGTGCCAGCAGTTCCGACAGGGCCGATACGCAGTATTTT. Its translation is CASSSDRADTQYF.

This clonotype was detected many times. The rearrangement joins TRBV15 to TRBJ2-7; 9 nucleotides agree with TRBD2. The ends lost 0 bases at V and 6 bases at J; junction bases unmatched: 9. Germline V gene sequence: CDR1 LNHNV, CDR2 YYDKDF (reference sequence). The CDR3 is 16 residues long. For the CDR3, the DNA is TGTGCCACCAGCAGAGAATGGGCGGGAGGGCCCCGCGAGCAGTACTTC. It yields the protein CATSREWAGGPREQYF.

This clonotype was seen repeatedly, ten times or more. V gene TRBV7-9 combines with J gene TRBJ1-4; D call uncertain. Germline lookup yields CDR1 SEHNR and CDR2 FQNEAQ (reference sequence). Trimming cost V 5 bases and J 8 bases, with 18 bases left between them. This CDR3 region has 15 residues. CDR3 in amino acids: CASSHELTREEKLFF. CDR3 in DNA: TGTGCCAGCAGCCACGAGTTGACTCGGGAGGAAAAACTGTTTTTT.

This clonotype was picked up many times. The genes are TRBV6-5 and TRBJ2-3, with 7 bases aligning to TRBD2. V shed 7 bases, J shed 3 bases, and the junction held 4 bases outside the gene matches. From germline, CDR1 is MNHEY and CDR2 SVGAGI. The CDR3 sequence is 13 residues long. DNA of the CDR3: TGTGCCAGCACGGGAGGTCGGACAGATACGCAGTATTTT. This gives the protein CASTGGRTDTQYF.

The table lists this clonotype with a few counts. V and J are TRBV28 and TRBJ1-2; D gene uncertain. The germline CDR1 and CDR2 sequences are MDHEN and SYDVKM. The CDR3 has 15 amino acids. The V end lost 3 bases, the J end lost 1 base, and 12 bases lay between the germline ends. CDR3 region: CASSFRRPYNYGYTF. The CDR3 DNA sequence: TGTGCCAGCAGTTTCCGCAGGCCCTATAACTATGGCTACACCTTC.

The V call is TRBV9, the J call TRBJ2-5; D is possibly TRBD1 or TRBD2 (5 bases each). This CDR3 spans 14 amino acids. Trimming shortened V by 4 bases and J by 5 bases, and 15 bases separated the two germline ends. The germline V gene has CDR1 SGDLS and CDR2 YYNGEE. The CDR3 reads CASSPMPGSETQYF. The CDR3 DNA reads TGTGCCAGCAGCCCGATGCCAGGGAGCGAGACCCAGTACTTC.

This clonotype was recorded at least ten times. In DNA form, the CDR3 reads TGTGCCAGCAGCCCCGGGACTAGCGTGCAGTTCTTC. Amino acid sequence: CASSPGTSVQFF. The chain carries TRBV2 and TRBJ2-1; 10 bases line up with TRBD2. V shed 6 bases, J shed 12 bases, and the junction held 5 bases outside the gene matches. From germline, CDR1 is SNHLY and CDR2 FYNNEI. This CDR3 contains 12 residues.

This clonotype was detected only a few times. The gene calls are TRBV5-1 and TRBJ1-1; tentatively, D is TRBD1 (6 bases). This CDR3 contains 14 residues. V shed 0 bases and J shed 0 bases, with 6 bases lying between them. Germline lookup yields CDR1 SGHRS and CDR2 YFSETQ. CDR3 nucleotides: TGCGCCAGCAGCTTGGGGGACATGAACACTGAAGCTTTCTTT. Encoded protein: CASSLGDMNTEAFF.

This clonotype has more than one count but fewer than ten. This chain joins TRBV19 and TRBJ2-1; D is unresolved. Looked up from germline, CDR1 is LNHDA and CDR2 is SQIVND (reference sequence). V was pared by 3 bases and J by 0 bases, with 9 bases between. The CDR3 is made up of 15 amino acids. CDR3 in DNA: TGTGCCAGTAGTATGGTCCAGAGCTCCTACAATGAGCAGTTCTTC. Protein sequence: CASSMVQSSYNEQFF.

This clonotype has more than one count but fewer than ten. This rearrangement joins TRBV27 to TRBJ2-5; D perhaps matches TRBD1 (5 bases). Trimming stripped 4 bases from V and 4 bases from J, with 13 bases between. The germline CDR1 and CDR2 sequences are MNHEY and SMNVEV (reference sequence). CDR3 length equals 14 residues. Here the CDR3 reads CASSSTGFPETQYF. The CDR3 DNA reads as TGTGCCAGCAGTTCCACAGGATTCCCAGAGACCCAGTACTTC.

This clonotype occurred many times. The chain is built from TRBV4-2 and TRBJ1-2; D perhaps matches TRBD1 (6 bases). Trimming shortened V by 1 base and J by 8 bases, and 14 bases separated the two germline ends. This CDR3 has 14 residues. Germline V CDR1 and CDR2: LGHNA, YNFKEQ. DNA of the CDR3: TGTGCCAGCAGCCAAGGTGGCGGGGGCAGAGGCTACACCTTC. This encodes CASSQGGGGRGYTF.